The rows below give T cell receptor beta chains drawn from one sample of a study of OX40 agonist ivuxolimab in advanced cancers. TCRdb keeps only in-frame clones here, not all; method: immunoSEQ multiplex PCR. The sample contains 13,000 or so clones, roughly 81% of which appear only once. This sample comprised CD4+ or CD8+ T cells sorted from blood, obtained in a trial of the OX40 agonist ivuxolimab. These receptor sequences come from an adult with an advanced solid tumor such as melanoma, head and neck, liver or kidney cancer. Both conserved end residues are part of each CDR3. The order of the fields is CDR3 length, J gene, D gene, V gene, clone size, CDR3 protein, CDR3 DNA. D genes are given only for firm matches. Size values are once, few and many counts, or a class for expanded clones, and some rows have none.

20	TRBJ2-1	TRBD2	TRBV7-3	.	CASSFWGGLAGLGKNNEQFF	TGTGCCAGCAGCTTCTGGGGAGGACTAGCGGGATTGGGGAAAAACAATGAGCAGTTCTTC
13	TRBJ2-1	.	TRBV9	.	CASSVRSYNEQFF	TGTGCCAGCAGCGTGAGATCCTACAATGAGCAGTTCTTC
14	TRBJ2-5	TRBD2	TRBV28	.	CASSLTTSGETQYF	TGTGCCAGCAGTCTAACTACTAGCGGAGAGACCCAGTACTTC
15	TRBJ2-1	TRBD2	TRBV7-3	medium-sized	CASRASGSAYNEQFF	TGTGCCAGCAGGGCTAGCGGGAGTGCCTACAATGAGCAGTTCTTC
18	TRBJ1-5	TRBD1	TRBV6-1	.	CASSEYRGVGYSNQPQHF	TGTGCCAGCAGTGAGTACAGGGGCGTCGGGTATAGCAATCAGCCCCAGCATTTT
16	TRBJ2-7	.	TRBV4-1	.	CASSQDKTQPQYEQYF	TGCGCCAGCAGCCAAGATAAAACACAGCCCCAATACGAGCAGTACTTC
14	TRBJ2-1	TRBD2	TRBV27	.	CASSLASGREEQFF	TGTGCCAGCAGTTTAGCTAGCGGGAGAGAGGAGCAGTTCTTC
12	TRBJ2-5	.	TRBV7-2	.	CASSLPSETQYF	TGTGCCAGCAGCTTGCCGTCGGAGACCCAGTACTTC
12	TRBJ2-7	.	TRBV29-1	.	CSAREPPYEQYF	TGCAGCGCTCGTGAGCCACCCTACGAGCAGTACTTC
19	TRBJ2-2	TRBD2	TRBV9	.	CASSEGGLAGAPETGELFF	TGTGCCAGCAGCGAGGGGGGACTAGCGGGAGCCCCGGAGACCGGGGAGCTGTTTTTT
12	TRBJ2-7	.	TRBV28	few	CASSSDSYEQYF	TGTGCCAGCAGTAGTGACTCCTACGAGCAGTACTTC
10	TRBJ1-5	.	TRBV27	.	CAVGNQPQHF	TGTGCGGTAGGGAATCAGCCCCAGCATTTT
14	TRBJ1-3	.	TRBV6-1	medium-sized	CAVGGATAGNTIYF	TGTGCTGTAGGGGGGGCCACTGCTGGAAACACCATATATTTT
15	TRBJ2-7	TRBD2	TRBV7-9	.	CASSLDTSGLYEQYF	TGTGCCAGCAGCTTAGATACTAGCGGGCTCTACGAGCAGTACTTC
14	TRBJ1-1	.	TRBV11-2	.	CASCPNPSNTEAFF	TGTGCCAGCTGCCCAAATCCATCCAACACTGAAGCTTTCTTT
13	TRBJ2-7	.	TRBV18	.	CASSPPLGYEQYF	TGTGCCAGCTCACCACCGTTGGGTTACGAGCAGTACTTC
13	TRBJ2-7	TRBD1	TRBV29-1	.	CSAQGPGGLEQYF	TGCAGCGCCCAAGGCCCAGGGGGCTTGGAGCAGTACTTC
14	TRBJ2-4	TRBD1	TRBV9	.	CASSVGTGGNIQYF	TGTGCCAGCAGCGTAGGGACAGGGGGAAACATTCAGTACTTC
14	TRBJ1-6	.	TRBV6-5	few	CASSYGRTERALHF	TGTGCCAGCAGTTATGGACGGACCGAAAGAGCCCTCCACTTT
14	TRBJ1-6	.	TRBV27	.	CASSFWVGVLPLHF	TGTGCCAGCAGTTTCTGGGTCGGTGTGTTACCCCTCCACTTT
13	TRBJ1-2	.	TRBV11-3	.	CASSLQGSGGYTF	TGTGCCAGCAGCTTACAGGGCTCTGGTGGCTACACCTTC
16	TRBJ2-7	.	TRBV6-6	.	CASSYSLTNPTYEQYF	TGTGCCAGCAGTTACTCCCTGACCAATCCGACCTACGAGCAGTACTTC
12	TRBJ1-5	.	TRBV7-9	.	CASTVGNEPQHF	TGTGCCAGTACAGTAGGCAATGAGCCCCAGCATTTT
17	TRBJ2-7	.	TRBV9	.	CASSVGGGGTVGHEQYF	TGTGCCAGCAGCGTAGGAGGGGGGGGGACCGTGGGCCACGAGCAGTACTTC
15	TRBJ2-3	.	TRBV7-3	.	CASSPGIRGADTQYF	TGTGCCAGCAGCCCAGGGATAAGGGGCGCAGATACGCAGTATTTT
14	TRBJ1-2	.	TRBV27	.	CASSLLQGGYGYTF	TGTGCCAGCAGTTTACTGCAGGGCGGCTATGGCTACACCTTC
14	TRBJ1-1	.	TRBV28	.	CASFNQQGLAEAFF	TGTGCCAGCTTCAACCAACAGGGTCTCGCTGAAGCTTTCTTT
14	TRBJ2-7	.	TRBV9	.	CASSVEDRTYEQYF	TGTGCCAGCAGCGTAGAAGACAGGACCTACGAGCAGTACTTC
15	TRBJ2-2	.	TRBV28	.	CASSLDYSIAGELFF	TGTGCCAGCAGTTTGGACTACTCTATCGCCGGGGAGCTGTTTTTT
15	TRBJ1-1	.	TRBV5-8	once	CASSLGSGVGTEAFF	TGTGCCAGCAGCTTGGGGTCTGGGGTTGGGACTGAAGCTTTCTTT
13	TRBJ2-7	TRBD2	TRBV6-6	.	CASSYAREGEQYF	TGTGCCAGCAGTTACGCCAGGGAGGGCGAGCAGTACTTC
16	TRBJ1-3	TRBD1	TRBV7-3	.	CASSLGGQGSGNTIYF	TGTGCCAGCAGCTTAGGAGGACAGGGTTCTGGAAACACCATATATTTT
13	TRBJ2-3	.	TRBV6-5	.	CASSYSTGDTQYF	TGTGCCAGCAGTTACTCGACTGGAGATACGCAGTATTTT
11	TRBJ1-5	.	TRBV28	medium-sized	CASGGIQPQHF	TGTGCCAGCGGGGGGATCCAGCCCCAGCATTTT
16	TRBJ2-7	TRBD1	TRBV5-4	once	CASSLLGTALEYEQYF	TGTGCCAGCAGCTTGCTTGGGACAGCGTTGGAGTACGAGCAGTACTTC
14	TRBJ1-1	.	TRBV6-5	.	CASSYSKENTEAFF	TGTGCCAGCAGTTACTCGAAAGAAAACACTGAAGCTTTCTTT
16	TRBJ2-3	.	TRBV15	.	CATSRDSAGGTDTQYF	TGTGCCACCAGCAGAGATAGTGCAGGGGGCACAGATACGCAGTATTTT
15	TRBJ2-1	.	TRBV21-1	.	CASSKVTPSYNEQFF	TGTGCCAGCAGCAAAGTCACACCCTCCTACAATGAGCAGTTCTTC
13	TRBJ2-1	.	TRBV25-1	.	CASTGTYYNEQFF	TGTGCCAGCACCGGGACTTATTACAATGAGCAGTTCTTC
15	TRBJ2-7	.	TRBV28	.	CASTPTGTRAYEQYF	TGTGCCAGCACCCCCACCGGGACTCGGGCCTACGAGCAGTACTTC